This section outlines one T cell receptor beta chain sequence together with its context. Its cognate antigen is unknown. Produced via immunoSEQ multiplex PCR; TCRdb's table is partial and in-frame only. This sample has around 110,000 clones; about 90% occur once, and the top ten carry 6.5% to 9.5%. These data are taken from a study of T cell responses to AZD1222 COVID-19 vaccine. The CDR3 runs to 13 residues. V was pared by 3 bases and J by 7 bases, with 11 bases between. Per the germline V gene, CDR1 is LGHDT and CDR2 is YNNKEL (reference sequence). Whole-study results and caveats: Nearly half of spike-specific TCRs reportedly go after variant regions that carry no mutations. The breadth and depth of Spike-specific TCRs increased once two AZD1222 doses had been given. Baseline seropositives among AZD1222 recipients totaled only 5 or 6. Donors in the cohort were predominantly white British and more often female, and clonal diversity was possibly underestimated.

The origin of this receptor is an adult in good health. The chain joins TRBV3-1 (or the pseudogene TRBV3-2) to TRBJ2-3; D may be TRBD1 (5 bases). This material consisted of peripheral blood, taken on day 0 of AZD1222 vaccination. CDR3 region: CASSHFKGNTQYF. CDR3 DNA: TGTGCCAGCAGCCATTTCAAGGGGAATACGCAGTATTTT.